The clone carrying this T cell receptor (beta chain) appeared a few times. The data were taken from a study of blood T cell repertoires in COVID-19. Whole-study context: T cells, B-cell-depleted T cells, or PBMCs supplied cDNA or gDNA.

Original handling: Counts of nucleated cells, estimated from reference gene primer amplification, were obtained. TCRdb's table, derived via immunoSEQ multiplex PCR, lists solely in-frame clones and lacks some. From that table come the V and J calls and clone size; the DNA was used to work out D and trimming. The data contain around 50,000 clones, more than 75% of them seen just once; the ten biggest clones take up roughly 2.1%. The ends were cut back, 1 base at V and 4 bases at J, with 7 bases in the middle. This CDR3 comprises 13 residues. Germline lookup yields CDR1 SGHVS and CDR2 FQNEAQ. This clonotype was sampled from a woman aged 60-75 years with acute or convalescent COVID-19. The chain couples TRBV7-8 to TRBJ1-2; D unclear. The sequenced sample consisted of peripheral blood. Written as DNA, the CDR3 is TGTGCCAGCAGCTTAGGGGCTGCCTATGGCTACACCTTC. It codes for CASSLGAAYGYTF.